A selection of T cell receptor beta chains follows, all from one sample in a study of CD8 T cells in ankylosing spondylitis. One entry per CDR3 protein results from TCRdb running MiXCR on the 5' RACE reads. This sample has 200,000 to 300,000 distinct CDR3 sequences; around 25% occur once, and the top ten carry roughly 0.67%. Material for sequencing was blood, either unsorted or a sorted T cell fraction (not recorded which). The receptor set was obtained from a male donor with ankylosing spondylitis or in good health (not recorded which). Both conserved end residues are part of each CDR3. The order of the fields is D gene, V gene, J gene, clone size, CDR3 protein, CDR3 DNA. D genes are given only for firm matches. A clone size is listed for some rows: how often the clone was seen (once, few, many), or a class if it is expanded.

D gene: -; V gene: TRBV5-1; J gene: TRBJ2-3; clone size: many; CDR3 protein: CASSLGTTQYF; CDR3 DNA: TGCGCCAGCAGCTTAGGGACCACGCAGTATTTT
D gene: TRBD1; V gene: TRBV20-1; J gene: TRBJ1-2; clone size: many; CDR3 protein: CSARARDRGYGYTF; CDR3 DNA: TGCAGTGCTAGAGCTCGGGACAGGGGCTATGGCTACACCTTC
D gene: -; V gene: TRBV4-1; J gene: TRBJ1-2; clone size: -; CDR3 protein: CASSQDDQSYGYTF; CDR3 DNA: TGCGCCAGCAGCCAAGATGATCAGAGTTATGGCTACACCTTC
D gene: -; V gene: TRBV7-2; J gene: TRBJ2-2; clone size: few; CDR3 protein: CASSLRAGTNTGELFF; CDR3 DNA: TGTGCCAGCAGCCTACGGGCGGGGACGAACACCGGGGAGCTGTTTTTT
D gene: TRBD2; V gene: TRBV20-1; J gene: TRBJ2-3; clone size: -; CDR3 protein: CSARSPAGGPDTQYF; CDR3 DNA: TGCAGTGCTAGATCCCCTGCGGGGGGCCCCGATACGCAGTATTTT
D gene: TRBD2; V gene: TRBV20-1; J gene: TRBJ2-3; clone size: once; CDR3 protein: CSTPLAGTTDTQYF; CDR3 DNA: TGCAGTACGCCACTAGCGGGGACCACAGATACGCAGTATTTT
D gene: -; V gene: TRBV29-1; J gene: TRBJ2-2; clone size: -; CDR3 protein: CSVVADRNTGELFF; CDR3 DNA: TGCAGCGTTGTGGCGGACAGAAACACCGGGGAGCTGTTTTTT
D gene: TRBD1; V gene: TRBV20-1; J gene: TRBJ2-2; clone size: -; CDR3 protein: CSVWGQGRTVELFF; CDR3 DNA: TGCAGCGTCTGGGGACAGGGTAGGACCGTGGAGCTGTTTTTT
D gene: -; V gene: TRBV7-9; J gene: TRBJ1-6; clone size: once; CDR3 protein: CASSPSGVSPLHF; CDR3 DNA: TGTGCCAGCAGCCCCTCGGGGGTTTCACCCCTCCACTTT
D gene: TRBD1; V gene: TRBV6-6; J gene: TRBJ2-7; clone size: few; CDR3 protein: CASSSQGDEQYF; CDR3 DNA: TGTGCCAGCAGTTCCCAGGGGGACGAGCAGTACTTC
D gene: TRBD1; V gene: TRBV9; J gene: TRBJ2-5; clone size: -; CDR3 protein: CASSEGQHRGTQYF; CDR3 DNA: TGTGCCAGCAGCGAGGGACAGCACCGGGGGACCCAGTACTTC
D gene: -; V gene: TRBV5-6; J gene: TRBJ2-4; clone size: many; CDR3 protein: CASSLTRTVGLHKNIQYF; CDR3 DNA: TGTGCCAGCAGCTTGACGCGTACGGTCGGACTACACAAAAACATTCAGTACTTC
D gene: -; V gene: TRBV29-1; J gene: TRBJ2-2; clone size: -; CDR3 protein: CSVGTGNTGELFF; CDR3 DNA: TGCAGCGTAGGTACAGGGAACACCGGGGAGCTGTTTTTT
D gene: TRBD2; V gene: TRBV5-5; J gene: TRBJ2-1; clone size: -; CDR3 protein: CASSFASGVNEQFF; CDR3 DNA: TGTGCCAGCAGCTTCGCTAGCGGGGTGAACGAGCAGTTCTTC
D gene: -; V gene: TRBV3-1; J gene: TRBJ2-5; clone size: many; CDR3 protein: CASSRKGGSQETQYF; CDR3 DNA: TGTGCCAGCAGCCGGAAGGGGGGGAGCCAAGAGACCCAGTACTTC
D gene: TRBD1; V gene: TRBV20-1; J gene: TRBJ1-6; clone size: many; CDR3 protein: CSASGTGGSPLHF; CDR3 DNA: TGCAGTGCATCCGGGACAGGGGGTTCACCCCTCCACTTT
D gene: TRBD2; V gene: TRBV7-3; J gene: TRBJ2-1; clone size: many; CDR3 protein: CASSGLAAYNEQFF; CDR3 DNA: TGTGCCAGCAGCGGACTAGCGGCCTACAATGAGCAGTTCTTC
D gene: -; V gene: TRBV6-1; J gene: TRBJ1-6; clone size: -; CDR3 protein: CASRRGKDSPLHF; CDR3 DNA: TGTGCCAGCCGTCGGGGGAAAGATTCACCCCTCCACTTT
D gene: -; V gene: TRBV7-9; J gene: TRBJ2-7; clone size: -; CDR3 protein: CASSFASYSYEQYF; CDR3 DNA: TGTGCCAGCAGCTTTGCTTCATACTCCTACGAGCAGTACTTC
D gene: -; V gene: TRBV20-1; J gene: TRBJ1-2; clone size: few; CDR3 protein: CSASEGFGYGYTF; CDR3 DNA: TGCAGTGCTAGCGAGGGGTTCGGCTATGGCTACACCTTC
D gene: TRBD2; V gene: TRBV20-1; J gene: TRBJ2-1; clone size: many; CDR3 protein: CSAQPSGGAYNEQFF; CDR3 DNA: TGCAGTGCCCAACCTAGCGGGGGGGCTTACAATGAGCAGTTCTTC
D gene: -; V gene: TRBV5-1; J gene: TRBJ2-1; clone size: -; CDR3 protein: CASSLVDRDNNEQFF; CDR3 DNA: TGCGCCAGCAGCTTGGTGGACAGAGACAACAATGAGCAGTTCTTC
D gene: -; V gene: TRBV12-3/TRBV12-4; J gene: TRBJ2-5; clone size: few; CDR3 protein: CASSQNRAAETQYF; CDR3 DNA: TGTGCCAGCAGCCAGAACAGGGCGGCGGAGACCCAGTACTTC
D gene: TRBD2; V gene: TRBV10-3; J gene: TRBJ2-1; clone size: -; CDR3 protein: CAISASGGDNEQFF; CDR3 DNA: TGTGCCATCAGTGCAAGCGGGGGGGACAATGAGCAGTTCTTC
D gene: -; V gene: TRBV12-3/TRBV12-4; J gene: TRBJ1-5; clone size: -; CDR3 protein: CASSLQVGGQPQHF; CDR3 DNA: TGTGCCAGCAGTCTACAGGTGGGAGGGCAGCCCCAGCATTTT
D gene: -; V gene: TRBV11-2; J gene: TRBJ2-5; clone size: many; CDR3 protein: CASTLRGTQYF; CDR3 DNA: TGTGCCAGCACACTCCGGGGGACCCAGTACTTC
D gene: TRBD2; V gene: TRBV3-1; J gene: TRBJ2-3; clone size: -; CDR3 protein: CASSRGTSGNTQYF; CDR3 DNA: TGTGCCAGCAGCCGAGGGACTAGCGGCAATACGCAGTATTTT
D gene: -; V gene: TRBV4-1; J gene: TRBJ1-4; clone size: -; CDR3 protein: CASSQEGSGEKLFF; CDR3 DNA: TGCGCCAGCAGCCAAGAGGGTTCCGGGGAAAAACTGTTTTTT
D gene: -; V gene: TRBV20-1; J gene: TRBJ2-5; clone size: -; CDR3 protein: CSARGIEVLETQYF; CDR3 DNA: TGCAGTGCTAGGGGGATCGAGGTATTGGAGACCCAGTACTTC
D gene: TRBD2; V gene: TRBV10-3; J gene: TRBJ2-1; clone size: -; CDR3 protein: CAISGTSFNGGASNEQFF; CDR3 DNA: TGTGCCATCAGTGGGACTAGCTTCAACGGGGGGGCCAGTAATGAGCAGTTCTTC
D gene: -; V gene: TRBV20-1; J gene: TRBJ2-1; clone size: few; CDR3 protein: CSARDPQAFYNEQFF; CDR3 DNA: TGCAGTGCTAGAGATCCCCAGGCGTTCTACAATGAGCAGTTCTTC
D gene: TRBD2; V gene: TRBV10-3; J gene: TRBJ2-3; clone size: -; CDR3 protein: CAISEGSSGEGDTQYF; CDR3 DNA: TGTGCCATCAGTGAAGGGTCTAGCGGGGAGGGGGATACGCAGTATTTT
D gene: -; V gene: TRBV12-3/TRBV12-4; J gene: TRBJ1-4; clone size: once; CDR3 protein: CASSYGFGKLFF; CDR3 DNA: TGTGCCAGCAGTTATGGCTTCGGAAAACTGTTTTTT
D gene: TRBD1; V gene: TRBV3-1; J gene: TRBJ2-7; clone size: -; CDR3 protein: CASSHRGREQYF; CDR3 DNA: TGTGCCAGCAGCCACAGGGGGCGCGAGCAGTACTTC
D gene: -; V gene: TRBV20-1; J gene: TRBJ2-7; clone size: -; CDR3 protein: CSAGSNEQYF; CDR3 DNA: TGCAGTGCTGGGTCCAACGAGCAGTACTTC
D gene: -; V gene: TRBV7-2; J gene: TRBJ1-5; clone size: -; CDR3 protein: CASSPNGGGNQPQHF; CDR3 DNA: TGTGCCAGCAGCCCTAACGGAGGGGGCAATCAGCCCCAGCATTTT
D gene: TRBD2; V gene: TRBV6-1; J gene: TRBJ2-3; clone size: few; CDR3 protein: CASSEHSGGRTDTQYF; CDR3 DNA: TGTGCCAGCAGTGAGCATAGCGGGGGTCGCACAGATACGCAGTATTTT
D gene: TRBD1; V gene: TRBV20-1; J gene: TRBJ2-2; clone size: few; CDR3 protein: CSVAETGKGELFF; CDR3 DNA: TGCAGTGTAGCCGAGACAGGGAAGGGGGAGCTGTTTTTT
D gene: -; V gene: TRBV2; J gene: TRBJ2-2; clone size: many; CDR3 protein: CASSERGVTGELFF; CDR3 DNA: TGTGCCAGCAGTGAGAGAGGGGTCACCGGGGAGCTGTTTTTT
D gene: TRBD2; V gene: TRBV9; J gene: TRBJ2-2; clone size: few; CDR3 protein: CASSVGTSSFGELFF; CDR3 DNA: TGTGCCAGCAGCGTAGGGACTAGTTCCTTCGGGGAGCTGTTTTTT
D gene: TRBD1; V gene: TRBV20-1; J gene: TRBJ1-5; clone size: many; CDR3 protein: CSASWGQGNQPQHF; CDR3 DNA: TGCAGTGCTAGCTGGGGACAGGGCAATCAGCCCCAGCATTTT
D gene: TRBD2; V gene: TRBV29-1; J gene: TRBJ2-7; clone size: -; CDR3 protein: CSVVTSGAGEQYF; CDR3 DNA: TGCAGCGTTGTGACTAGCGGCGCGGGAGAGCAGTACTTC